Shown below are 10 T cell receptor beta chains from a single sample sequenced in a study of shared clonotypes between healthy human individuals. The repertoire was sequenced with immunoSEQ multiplex PCR; TCRdb's copy has only in-frame clones and lacks some. This sample carries 450,000 or so clones, 75% to 80% of them seen once, and the ten largest clones take around 12%. The sequencing input was PBMCs. All receptors come from a middle-aged woman in good health. Some clones in this sample may be carry-over from other donors' samples.

This rearrangement joins TRBV27 to TRBJ2-7; weak D call: TRBD2 (7 bases). The CDR3 runs 14 residues. V was trimmed by 7 bases and J by 4 bases, leaving 17 bases between them. Germline CDR1 and CDR2: MNHEY and SMNVEV (reference sequence). The DNA of the CDR3 is TGTGCCAGCAATCCGACTGGGGGGGCATACGAGCAGTACTTC. Amino acid sequence: CASNPTGGAYEQYF.

The V gene is TRBV5-4, the J gene TRBJ2-1; TRBD2 is a possible D gene (5 bases). The CDR3 contains 12 residues. Per germline, CDR1 SGHNT and CDR2 YYREEE (reference sequence). V lost 4 bases, J lost 8 bases, and 10 bases lay in between. The CDR3 coding sequence is TGTGCCAGCAGCCCCTATAGCGATGAGCAGTTCTTC. This encodes CASSPYSDEQFF.

A few counts support this clone. The chain combines TRBV15 with TRBJ2-5; 10 bases map to TRBD2. Germline CDR1 reads LNHNV; CDR2 reads YYDKDF (reference sequence). The CDR3 sequence is 17 residues long. V lost 0 bases, J lost 5 bases, and 9 bases stayed unmatched. The CDR3 DNA follows: TGTGCCACCAGCAGAGATGTGGCTAGCGGGAGAGGGGAGACCCAGTACTTC. Protein product: CATSRDVASGRGETQYF.

On this clone itself: A read error is likely here: a far larger clone is one base away. J is TRBJ2-7 and V is TRBV30; possibly TRBD1 or TRBD2 for D (6 bases each). Germline V gene data show CDR1 as GTSNPN and CDR2 as SVGIG (reference sequence). The CDR3 is made up of 12 amino acids. DNA for the CDR3: TGTGTCTGGAGTAGGAGGGGGGACGAGCAGTACTTC. Translating it yields CVWSRRGDEQYF.

This chain joins TRBV7-2 and TRBJ2-1, with D unresolved. The V and J ends lost 2 bases and 7 bases respectively, with 12 bases between them. Germline V gene lookup returns CDR1 SGHTA and CDR2 FQGNSA. This CDR3 spans 14 amino acids. The CDR3 loop reads CASSLSRDQNEQFF. The CDR3 DNA is TGTGCCAGCAGCTTAAGTAGGGATCAGAATGAGCAGTTCTTC.

The chain links TRBV6-5 to TRBJ2-7; 9 bases are shared with TRBD1. CDR3 length: 14 amino acids. The V gene's germline CDR1 is MNHEY and CDR2 SVGAGI. V was clipped by 6 bases and J by 7 bases; unmatched bases: 10. CDR3 DNA sequence: TGTGCCAGCAGGGATCTTACAGGGGGCAAAGAGCAGTACTTC. Translation gives CASRDLTGGKEQYF.

This chain links TRBV19 with TRBJ2-7; D is ambiguous. This CDR3 comprises 13 residues. V was pared by 5 bases and J by 0 bases, with 8 bases between. The germline gives CDR1 LNHDA, CDR2 SQIVND (reference sequence). This CDR3 is CASSPSLSYEQYF. CDR3 coding DNA: TGTGCCAGTAGTCCCTCCCTCTCCTACGAGCAGTACTTC.

The DNA for the CDR3 is TGTGCCAGCAAAATTAGCGGGGACTACAATGAGCAGTTCTTC. This translates into CASKISGDYNEQFF. The J gene is TRBJ2-1, the V gene TRBV28; 8 bases agree with TRBD2. From germline, CDR1 is MDHEN and CDR2 SYDVKM. With V trimmed by 7 bases and J by 3 bases, 5 bases remained unmatched. CDR3 length equals 14 residues.

This chain uses TRBV9 with TRBJ2-2, with 8 positions matching TRBD1. V was clipped by 3 bases and J by 1 base; unmatched bases: 5. The CDR3 sequence is 16 residues long. Germline V lookup: CDR1 SGDLS, CDR2 YYNGEE. CDR3 in amino acids: CASSGPGTGNTGELFF. CDR3 in DNA: TGTGCCAGCAGCGGTCCCGGGACAGGGAACACCGGGGAGCTGTTTTTT.

The chain carries TRBV5-1 and TRBJ2-1, with 11 bases lining up with TRBD2. With 0 bases clipped from V and 7 bases from J, the junction kept 6 bases outside the gene matches. Germline values: CDR1 SGHRS, CDR2 YFSETQ. CDR3 length: 16 residues. This CDR3 reads CASSLDLAGGLNEQFF. CDR3 bases: TGCGCCAGCAGCTTGGATCTAGCGGGAGGATTGAATGAGCAGTTCTTC.